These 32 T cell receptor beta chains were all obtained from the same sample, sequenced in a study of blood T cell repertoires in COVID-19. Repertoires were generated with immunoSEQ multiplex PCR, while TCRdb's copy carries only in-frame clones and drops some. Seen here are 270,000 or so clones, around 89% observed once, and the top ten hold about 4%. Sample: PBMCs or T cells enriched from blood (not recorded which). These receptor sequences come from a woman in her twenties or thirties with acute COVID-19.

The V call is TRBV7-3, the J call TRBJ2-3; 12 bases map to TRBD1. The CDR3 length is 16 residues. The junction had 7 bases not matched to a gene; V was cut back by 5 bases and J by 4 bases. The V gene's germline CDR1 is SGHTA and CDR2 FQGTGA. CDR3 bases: TGTGCCAGCAGCCGAATCGGGACAGGGGGCGCAGATACGCAGTATTTT. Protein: CASSRIGTGGADTQYF.

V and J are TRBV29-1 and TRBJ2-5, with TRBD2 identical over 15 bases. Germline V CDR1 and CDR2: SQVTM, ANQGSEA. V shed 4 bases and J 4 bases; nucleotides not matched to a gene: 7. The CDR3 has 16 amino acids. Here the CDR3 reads CSVVGTSGRPGETQYF. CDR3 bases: TGCAGCGTTGTGGGGACTAGCGGGAGGCCGGGAGAGACCCAGTACTTC.

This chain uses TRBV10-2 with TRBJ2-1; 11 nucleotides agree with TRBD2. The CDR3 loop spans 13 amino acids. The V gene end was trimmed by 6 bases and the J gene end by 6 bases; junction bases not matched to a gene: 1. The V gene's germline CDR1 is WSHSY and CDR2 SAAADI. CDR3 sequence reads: CASSGTSGNEQFF. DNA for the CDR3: TGCGCCAGCAGCGGGACTAGCGGCAATGAGCAGTTCTTC.

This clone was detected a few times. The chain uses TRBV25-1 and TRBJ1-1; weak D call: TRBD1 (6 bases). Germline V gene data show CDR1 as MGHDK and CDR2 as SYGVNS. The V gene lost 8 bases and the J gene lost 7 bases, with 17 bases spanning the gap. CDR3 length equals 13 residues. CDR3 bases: TGTGCCAGCTTGTTTGAAGGACAGAATGAAGCTTTCTTT. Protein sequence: CASLFEGQNEAFF.

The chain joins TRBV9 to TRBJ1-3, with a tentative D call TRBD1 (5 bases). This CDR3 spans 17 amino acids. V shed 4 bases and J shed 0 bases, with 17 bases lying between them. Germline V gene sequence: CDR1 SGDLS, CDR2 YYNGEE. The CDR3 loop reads CASSPQFEDISGNTIYF. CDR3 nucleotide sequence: TGTGCCAGCAGCCCCCAATTCGAGGACATCTCTGGAAACACCATATATTTT. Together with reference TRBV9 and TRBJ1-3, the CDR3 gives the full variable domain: DSGVTQTPKHLITATGQRVTLRCSPRSGDLSVYWYQQSLDQGLQFLIQYYNGEERAKGNILERFSAQQFPDLHSELNLSSLELGDSALYFCASSPQFEDISGNTIYFGEGSWLTVV.

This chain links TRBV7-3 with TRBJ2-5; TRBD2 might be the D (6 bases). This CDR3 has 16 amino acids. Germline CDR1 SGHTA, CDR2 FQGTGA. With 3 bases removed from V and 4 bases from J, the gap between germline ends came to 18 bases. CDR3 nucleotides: TGTGCCAGCAGCTTGGGCCACGGAGGGTTGGGAGAGACCCAGTACTTC. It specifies CASSLGHGGLGETQYF.

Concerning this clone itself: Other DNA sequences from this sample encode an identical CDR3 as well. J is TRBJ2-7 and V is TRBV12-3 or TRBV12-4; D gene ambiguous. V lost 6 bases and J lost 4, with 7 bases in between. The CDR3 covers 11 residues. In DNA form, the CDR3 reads TGTGCCAGCAGCCAGAATTACGAGCAGTACTTC. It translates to CASSQNYEQYF.

The CDR3 bases are TGCGCCAGCAGCCAACGGGGGGGGACTGAAGCTTTCTTT. Amino acid sequence: CASSQRGGTEAFF. The J gene is TRBJ1-1, the V gene TRBV4-1; perhaps TRBD1 as D (5 bases). The CDR3 totals 13 residues. V was clipped by 2 bases and J by 5 bases, with 9 bases between them. Germline CDR1 MGHRA, CDR2 YSYEKL.

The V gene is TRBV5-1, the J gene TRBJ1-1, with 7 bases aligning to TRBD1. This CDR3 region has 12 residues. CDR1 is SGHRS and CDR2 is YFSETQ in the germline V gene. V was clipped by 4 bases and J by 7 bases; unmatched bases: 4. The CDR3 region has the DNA TGCGCCAGCAGCCCGGACAGGCATGAAGCTTTCTTT. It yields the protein CASSPDRHEAFF.

The CDR3 DNA reads as TGTGCCAGCTGGGGGGACACTGAAGCTTTCTTT. Residues: CASWGDTEAFF. This chain connects TRBV28 to TRBJ1-1, with a weak D call TRBD1 (5 bases). CDR3 length: 11 amino acids. V lost 8 bases to trimming and J lost 3 bases, with 7 bases between them. Per the germline V gene, CDR1 is MDHEN and CDR2 is SYDVKM. The full variable domain, rest sourced from reference TRBV28 and TRBJ1-1, is DVKVTQSSRYLVKRTGEKVFLECVQDMDHENMFWYRQDPGLGLRLIYFSYDVKMKEKGDIPEGYSVSREKKERFSLILESASTNQTSMYLCASWGDTEAFFGQGTRLTVV.

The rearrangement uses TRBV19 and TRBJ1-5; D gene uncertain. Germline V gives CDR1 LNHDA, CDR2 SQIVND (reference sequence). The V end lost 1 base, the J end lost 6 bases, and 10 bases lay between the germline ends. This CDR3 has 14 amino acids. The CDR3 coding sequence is TGTGCCAGTAGTATAGGGCCTGAGGGTCAGCCCCAGCATTTT. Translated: CASSIGPEGQPQHF.

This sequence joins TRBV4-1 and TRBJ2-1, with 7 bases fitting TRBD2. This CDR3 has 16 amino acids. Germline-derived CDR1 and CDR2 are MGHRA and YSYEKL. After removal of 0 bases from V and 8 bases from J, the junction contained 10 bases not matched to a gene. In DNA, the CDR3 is TGCGCCAGCAGCCAAGACCCCCGGGGGGTTAGGGATGAGCAGTTCTTC. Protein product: CASSQDPRGVRDEQFF.

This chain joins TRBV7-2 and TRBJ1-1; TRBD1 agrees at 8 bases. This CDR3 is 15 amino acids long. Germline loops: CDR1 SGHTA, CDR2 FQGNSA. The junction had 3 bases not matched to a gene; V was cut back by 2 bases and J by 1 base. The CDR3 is CASSLNQGANTEAFF. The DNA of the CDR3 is TGTGCCAGCAGCTTAAATCAGGGGGCGAACACTGAAGCTTTCTTT.

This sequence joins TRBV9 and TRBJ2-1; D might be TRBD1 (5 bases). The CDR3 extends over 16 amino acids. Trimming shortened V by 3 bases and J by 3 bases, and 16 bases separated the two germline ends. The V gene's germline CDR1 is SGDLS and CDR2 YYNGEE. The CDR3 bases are TGTGCCAGCAGCGCTAGGGGCAGGGAAGGCTACAATGAGCAGTTCTTC. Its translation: CASSARGREGYNEQFF.

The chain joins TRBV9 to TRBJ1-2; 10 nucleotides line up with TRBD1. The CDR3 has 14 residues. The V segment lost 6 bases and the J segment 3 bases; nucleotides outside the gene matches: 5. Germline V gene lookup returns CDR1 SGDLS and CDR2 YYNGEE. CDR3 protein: CASTPTGGYYGYTF. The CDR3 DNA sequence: TGTGCCAGCACGCCGACAGGGGGCTACTATGGCTACACCTTC.

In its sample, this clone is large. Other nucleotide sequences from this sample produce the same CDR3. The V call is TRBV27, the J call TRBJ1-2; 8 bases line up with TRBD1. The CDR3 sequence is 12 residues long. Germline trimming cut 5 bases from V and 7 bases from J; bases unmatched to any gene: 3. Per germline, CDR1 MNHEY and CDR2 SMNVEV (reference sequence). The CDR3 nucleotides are TGTGCCAGCAGTACAGGGGGGGGTGGCTACACCTTC. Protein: CASSTGGGGYTF.

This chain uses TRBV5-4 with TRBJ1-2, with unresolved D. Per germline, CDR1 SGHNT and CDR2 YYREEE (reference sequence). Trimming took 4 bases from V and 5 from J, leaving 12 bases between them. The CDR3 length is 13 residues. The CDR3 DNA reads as TGTGCCAGCAGCACATGGGAGAAATATGGCTACACCTTC. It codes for CASSTWEKYGYTF.

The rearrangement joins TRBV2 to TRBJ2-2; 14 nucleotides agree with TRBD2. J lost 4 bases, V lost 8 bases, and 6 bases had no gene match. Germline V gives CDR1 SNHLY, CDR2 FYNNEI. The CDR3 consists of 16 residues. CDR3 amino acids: CASEGLAGVGTGELFF. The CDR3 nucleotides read TGTGCCAGCGAGGGACTAGCGGGAGTCGGCACCGGGGAGCTGTTTTTT. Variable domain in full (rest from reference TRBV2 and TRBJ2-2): EPEVTQTPSHQVTQMGQEVILRCVPISNHLYFYWYRQILGQKVEFLVSFYNNEISEKSEIFDDQFSVERPDGSNFTLKIRSTKLEDSAMYFCASEGLAGVGTGELFFGEGSRLTVL.

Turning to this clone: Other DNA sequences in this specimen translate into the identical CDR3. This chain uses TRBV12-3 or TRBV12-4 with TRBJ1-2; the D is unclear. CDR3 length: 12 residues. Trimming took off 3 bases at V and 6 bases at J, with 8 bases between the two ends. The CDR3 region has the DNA TGTGCCAGCAGTTTTGGCGGGGATGGCTACACCTTC. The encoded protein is CASSFGGDGYTF.

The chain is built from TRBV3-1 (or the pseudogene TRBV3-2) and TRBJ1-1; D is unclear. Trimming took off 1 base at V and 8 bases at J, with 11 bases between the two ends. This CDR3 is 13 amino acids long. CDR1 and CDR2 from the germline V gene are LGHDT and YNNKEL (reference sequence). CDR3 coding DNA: TGTGCCAGCAGCCAAGCCGGGAGCCCGGAAGCTTTCTTT. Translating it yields CASSQAGSPEAFF.

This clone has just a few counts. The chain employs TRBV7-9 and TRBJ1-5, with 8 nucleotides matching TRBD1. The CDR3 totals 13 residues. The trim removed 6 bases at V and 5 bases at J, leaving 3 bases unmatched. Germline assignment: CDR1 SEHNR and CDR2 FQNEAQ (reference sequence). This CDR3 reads CASSSDRDQPQHF. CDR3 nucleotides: TGTGCCAGCAGTTCGGACAGGGATCAGCCCCAGCATTTT.

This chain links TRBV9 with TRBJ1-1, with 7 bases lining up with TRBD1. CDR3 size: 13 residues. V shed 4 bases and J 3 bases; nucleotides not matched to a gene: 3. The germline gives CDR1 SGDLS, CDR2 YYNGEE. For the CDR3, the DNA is TGTGCCAGCAGCCCCAGGGGGGACACTGAAGCTTTCTTT. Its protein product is CASSPRGDTEAFF.

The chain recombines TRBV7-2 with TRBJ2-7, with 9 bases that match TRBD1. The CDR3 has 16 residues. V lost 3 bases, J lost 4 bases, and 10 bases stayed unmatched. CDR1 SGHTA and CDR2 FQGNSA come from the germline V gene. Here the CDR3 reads CASSFVSGQGFYEQYF. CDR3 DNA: TGTGCCAGCAGCTTCGTTTCGGGACAGGGTTTTTACGAGCAGTACTTC.

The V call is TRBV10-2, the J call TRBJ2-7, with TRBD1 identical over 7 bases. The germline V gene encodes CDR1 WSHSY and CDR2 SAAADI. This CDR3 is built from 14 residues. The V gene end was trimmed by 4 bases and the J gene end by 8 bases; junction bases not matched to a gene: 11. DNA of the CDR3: TGCGCCAGCAGTGTAGACAGGGTCCCTTTCAAGCAGTACTTC. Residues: CASSVDRVPFKQYF.

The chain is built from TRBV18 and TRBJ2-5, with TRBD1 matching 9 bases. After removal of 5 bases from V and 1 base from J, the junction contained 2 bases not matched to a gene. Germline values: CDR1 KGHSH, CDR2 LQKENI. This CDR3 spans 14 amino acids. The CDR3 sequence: CASSETGGQETQYF. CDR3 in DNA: TGTGCCAGCTCAGAGACAGGGGGCCAAGAGACCCAGTACTTC.

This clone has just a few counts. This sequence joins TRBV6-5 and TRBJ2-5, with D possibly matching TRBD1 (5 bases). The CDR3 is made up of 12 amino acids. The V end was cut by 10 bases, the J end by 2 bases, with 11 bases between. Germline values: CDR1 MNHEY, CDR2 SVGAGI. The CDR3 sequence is CATWTPQETQYF. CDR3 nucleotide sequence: TGTGCCACCTGGACACCTCAAGAGACCCAGTACTTC.

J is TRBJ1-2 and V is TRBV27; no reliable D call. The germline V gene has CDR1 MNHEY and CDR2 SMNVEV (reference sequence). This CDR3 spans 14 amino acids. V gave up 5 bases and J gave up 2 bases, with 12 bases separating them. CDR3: CASSRDRANYGYTF. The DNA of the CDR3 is TGTGCCAGCAGTCGGGATAGGGCAAACTATGGCTACACCTTC.

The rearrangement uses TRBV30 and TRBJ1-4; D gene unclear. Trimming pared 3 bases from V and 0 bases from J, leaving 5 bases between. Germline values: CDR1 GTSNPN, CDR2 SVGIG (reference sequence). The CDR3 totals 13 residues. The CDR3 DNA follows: TGTGCCTGGAGAGCTGCAACTAATGAAAAACTGTTTTTT. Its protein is CAWRAATNEKLFF.

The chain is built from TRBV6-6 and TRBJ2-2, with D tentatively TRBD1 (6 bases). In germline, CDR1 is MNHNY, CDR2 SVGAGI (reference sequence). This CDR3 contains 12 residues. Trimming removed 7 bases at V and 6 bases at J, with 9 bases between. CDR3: CASTNRAGELFF. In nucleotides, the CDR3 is TGTGCCAGCACCAACAGGGCCGGGGAGCTGTTTTTT.

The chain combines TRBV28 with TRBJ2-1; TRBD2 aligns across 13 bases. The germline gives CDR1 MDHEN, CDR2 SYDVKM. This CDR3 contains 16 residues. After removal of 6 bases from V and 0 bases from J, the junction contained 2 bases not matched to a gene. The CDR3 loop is CASRLAGGSSYNEQFF. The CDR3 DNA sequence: TGTGCCAGCAGACTAGCGGGAGGGAGCTCCTACAATGAGCAGTTCTTC.

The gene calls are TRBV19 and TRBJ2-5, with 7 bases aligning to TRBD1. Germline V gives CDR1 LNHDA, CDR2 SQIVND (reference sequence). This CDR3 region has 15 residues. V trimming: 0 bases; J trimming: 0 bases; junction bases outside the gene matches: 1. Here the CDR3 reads CASSIETGYQETQYF. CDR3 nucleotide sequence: TGTGCCAGTAGTATAGAGACAGGGTACCAAGAGACCCAGTACTTC.

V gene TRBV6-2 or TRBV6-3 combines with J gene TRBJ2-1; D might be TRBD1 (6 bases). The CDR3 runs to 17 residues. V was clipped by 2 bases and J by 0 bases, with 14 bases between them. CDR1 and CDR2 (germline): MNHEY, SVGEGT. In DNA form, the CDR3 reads TGTGCCAGCAGTTACACGATAACCAGGGGCTCCTACAATGAGCAGTTCTTC. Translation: CASSYTITRGSYNEQFF.